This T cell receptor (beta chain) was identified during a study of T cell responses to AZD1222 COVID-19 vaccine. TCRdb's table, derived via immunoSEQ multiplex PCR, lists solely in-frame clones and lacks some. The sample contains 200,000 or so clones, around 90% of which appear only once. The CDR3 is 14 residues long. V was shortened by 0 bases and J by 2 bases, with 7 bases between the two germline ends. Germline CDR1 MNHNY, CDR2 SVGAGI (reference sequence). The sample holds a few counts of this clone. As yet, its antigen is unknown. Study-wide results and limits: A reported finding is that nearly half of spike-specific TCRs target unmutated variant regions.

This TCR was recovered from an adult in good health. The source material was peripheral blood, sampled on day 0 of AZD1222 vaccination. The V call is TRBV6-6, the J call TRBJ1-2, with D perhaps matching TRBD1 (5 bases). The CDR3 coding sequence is TGTGCCAGCAGTTACTCGAAGGGGAACTATGGCTACACCTTC. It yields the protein CASSYSKGNYGYTF.